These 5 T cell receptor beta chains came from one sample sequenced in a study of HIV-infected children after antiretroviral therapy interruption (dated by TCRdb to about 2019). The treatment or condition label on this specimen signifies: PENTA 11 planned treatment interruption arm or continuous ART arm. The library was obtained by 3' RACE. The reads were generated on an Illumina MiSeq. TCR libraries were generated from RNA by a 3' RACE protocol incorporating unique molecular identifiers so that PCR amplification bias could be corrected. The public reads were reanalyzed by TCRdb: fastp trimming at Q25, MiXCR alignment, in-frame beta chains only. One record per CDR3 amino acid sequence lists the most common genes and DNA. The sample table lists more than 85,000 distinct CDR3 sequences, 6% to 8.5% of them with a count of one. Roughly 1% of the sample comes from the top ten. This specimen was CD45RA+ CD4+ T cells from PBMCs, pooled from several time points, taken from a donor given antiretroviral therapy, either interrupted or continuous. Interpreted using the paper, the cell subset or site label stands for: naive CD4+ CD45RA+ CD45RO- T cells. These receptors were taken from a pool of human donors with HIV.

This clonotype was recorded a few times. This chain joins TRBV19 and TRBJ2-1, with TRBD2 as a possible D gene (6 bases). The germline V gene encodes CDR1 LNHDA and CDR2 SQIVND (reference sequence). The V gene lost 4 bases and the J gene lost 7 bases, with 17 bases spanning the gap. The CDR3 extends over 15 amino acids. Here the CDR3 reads CASSTGEVRPNEQFF. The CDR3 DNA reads TGTGCCAGTAGTACCGGGGAGGTACGGCCTAATGAGCAGTTCTTC.

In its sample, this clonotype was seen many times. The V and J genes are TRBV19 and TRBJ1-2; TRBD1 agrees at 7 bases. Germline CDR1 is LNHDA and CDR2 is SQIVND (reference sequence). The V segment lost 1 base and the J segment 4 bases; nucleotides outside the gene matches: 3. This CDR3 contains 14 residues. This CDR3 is CASSIGGQTYGYTF. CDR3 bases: TGTGCCAGTAGTATAGGGGGACAGACCTATGGCTACACCTTC.

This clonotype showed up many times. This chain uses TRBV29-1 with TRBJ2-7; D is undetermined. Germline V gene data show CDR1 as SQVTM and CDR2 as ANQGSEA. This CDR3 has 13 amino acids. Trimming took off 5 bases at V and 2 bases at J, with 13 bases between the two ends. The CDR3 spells CSVQRSTAYEQYF. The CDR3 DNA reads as TGCAGCGTTCAAAGGTCCACCGCCTACGAGCAGTACTTC.

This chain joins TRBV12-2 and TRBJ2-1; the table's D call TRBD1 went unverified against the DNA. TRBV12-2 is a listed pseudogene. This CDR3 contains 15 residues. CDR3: CASRLSGGTYNEQFF. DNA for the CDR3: TGTGCAAGTCGCCTGTCAGGTGGTACCTACAATGAGCAGTTCTTC.

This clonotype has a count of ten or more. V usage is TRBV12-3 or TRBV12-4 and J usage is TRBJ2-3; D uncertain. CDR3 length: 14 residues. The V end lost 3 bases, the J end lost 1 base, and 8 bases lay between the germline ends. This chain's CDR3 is CASSFDGGTDTQYF. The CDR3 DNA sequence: TGTGCCAGCAGTTTCGATGGCGGCACAGATACGCAGTATTTT.